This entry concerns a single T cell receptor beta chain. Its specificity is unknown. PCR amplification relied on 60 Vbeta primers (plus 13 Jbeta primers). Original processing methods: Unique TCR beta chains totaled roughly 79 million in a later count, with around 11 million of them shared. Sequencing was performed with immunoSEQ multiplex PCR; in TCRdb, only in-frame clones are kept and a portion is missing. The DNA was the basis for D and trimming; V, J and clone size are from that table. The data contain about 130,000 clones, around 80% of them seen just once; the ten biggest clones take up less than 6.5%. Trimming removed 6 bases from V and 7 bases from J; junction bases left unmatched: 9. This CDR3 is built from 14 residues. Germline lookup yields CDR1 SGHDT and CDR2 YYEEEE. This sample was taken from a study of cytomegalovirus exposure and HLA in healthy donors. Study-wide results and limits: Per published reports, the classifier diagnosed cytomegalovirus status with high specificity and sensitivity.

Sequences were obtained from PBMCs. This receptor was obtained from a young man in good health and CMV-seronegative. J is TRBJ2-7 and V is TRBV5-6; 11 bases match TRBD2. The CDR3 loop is CASNKLAGVREQYF. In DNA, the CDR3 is TGTGCCAGCAACAAACTAGCGGGGGTACGGGAGCAGTACTTC.